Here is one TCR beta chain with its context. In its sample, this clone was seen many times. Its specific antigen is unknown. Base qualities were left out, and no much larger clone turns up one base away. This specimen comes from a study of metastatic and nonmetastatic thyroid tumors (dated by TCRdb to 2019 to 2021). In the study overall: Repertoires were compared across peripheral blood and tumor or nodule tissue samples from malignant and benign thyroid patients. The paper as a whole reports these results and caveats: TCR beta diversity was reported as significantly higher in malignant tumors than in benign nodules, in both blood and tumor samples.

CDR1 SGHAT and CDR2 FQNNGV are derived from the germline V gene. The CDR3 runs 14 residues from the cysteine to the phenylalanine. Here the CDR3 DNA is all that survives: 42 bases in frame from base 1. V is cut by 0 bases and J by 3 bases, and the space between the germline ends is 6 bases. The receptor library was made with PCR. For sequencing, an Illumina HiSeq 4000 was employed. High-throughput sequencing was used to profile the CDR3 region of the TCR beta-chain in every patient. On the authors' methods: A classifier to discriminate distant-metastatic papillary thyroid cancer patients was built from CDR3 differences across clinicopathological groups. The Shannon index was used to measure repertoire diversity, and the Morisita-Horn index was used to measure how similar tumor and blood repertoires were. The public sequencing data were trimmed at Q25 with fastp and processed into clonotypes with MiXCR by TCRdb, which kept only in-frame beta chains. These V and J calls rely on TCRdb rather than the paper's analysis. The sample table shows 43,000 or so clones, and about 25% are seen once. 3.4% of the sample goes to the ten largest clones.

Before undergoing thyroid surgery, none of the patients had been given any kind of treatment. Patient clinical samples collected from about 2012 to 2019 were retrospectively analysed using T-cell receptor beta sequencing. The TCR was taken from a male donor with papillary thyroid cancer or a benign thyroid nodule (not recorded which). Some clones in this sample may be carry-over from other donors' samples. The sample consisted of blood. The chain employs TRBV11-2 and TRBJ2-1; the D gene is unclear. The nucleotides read TGTGCCAGCAGCTTAGATTCTAGCTACAATGAGCAGTTCTTC. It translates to CASSLDSSYNEQFF.